Below are 2 T cell receptor beta chains sequenced from a single sample in a study of cytomegalovirus exposure and HLA in healthy donors (dated by TCRdb to 2017 to 2019). The library came from the immunoSEQ multiplex PCR assay. The multiplex PCR relied on a mix of 60 forward primers for TCR Vbeta segments and 13 reverse primers for TCR Jbeta segments. In its TCRdb copy, this immuneACCESS table keeps in-frame sequences only and misses some clones. Where compared with another copy, unresolved V genes explain less than half of these, and the others have no known cause. This specimen's table enumerates 150,000 or so clones. Roughly 1.3% of the sample is in the top ten clones. Sequencing input: PBMCs. All receptors come from an older woman in good health and CMV-seronegative.

The chain couples TRBV28 to TRBJ1-1; no clear D. CDR1 is MDHEN, CDR2 SYDVKM, per germline. The CDR3 extends over 16 amino acids. V shed 5 bases and J shed 3 bases, with 19 bases lying between them. CDR3 nucleotide sequence: TGTGCCAGCAGTGGGGTTCCGGGAACGAGGGACACTGAAGCTTTCTTT. Translated, it gives CASSGVPGTRDTEAFF. Together with reference TRBV28 and TRBJ1-1, the CDR3 gives the full variable domain: DVKVTQSSRYLVKRTGEKVFLECVQDMDHENMFWYRQDPGLGLRLIYFSYDVKMKEKGDIPEGYSVSREKKERFSLILESASTNQTSMYLCASSGVPGTRDTEAFFGQGTRLTVV.

CDR3 nucleotides: TGTGCCAGCAGGCAGGGTGATACGCAGTATTTT. Protein: CASRQGDTQYF. The V gene is TRBV6-5, the J gene TRBJ2-3; maybe TRBD1 (5 bases). The CDR3 has 11 residues. The V gene's germline CDR1 is MNHEY and CDR2 SVGAGI. The V end was cut by 6 bases, the J end by 6 bases, with 7 bases between.